The T cell receptor (beta chain) described here comes from a study of identical twins. A universal primer site arose from template switching, and cDNA bore unique molecular identifiers. Each CDR3 protein is one row after TCRdb ran MiXCR on the 5' RACE reads. The table lists about 520,000 distinct CDR3 sequences, 22% of them singletons. At least ten counts were recorded for this clonotype. Germline V CDR1 and CDR2: ENHRY, SYGVKD. CDR3 size: 13 residues. Trimming cost V 8 bases and J 5 bases, with 16 bases left between them. These same data were also listed under a study on T cells expressing NK-cell markers.

The sequence derives from a woman aged 18-29 years in good health. V is TRBV10-3 and J is TRBJ2-7; TRBD1 is a possible D gene (5 bases). The sample taken for sequencing was CD4+ T cells sorted from blood. The CDR3 nucleotides read TGTGCCATCGGTTCGCAGGGCGTCCACGAGCAGTACTTC. Translation gives CAIGSQGVHEQYF.